What follows is one TCR beta chain and its context. Its antigen is not known. Other DNA sequences in the same sample also yield this CDR3. This entry is derived from a study of cytomegalovirus exposure and HLA in healthy donors. The overall study: A data release that came early held some 79 million unique TCRs from HLA-typed donors. There were some 380 genotyped donors. Of these, about 81% fell in the genetic ancestry cluster associated with self-reported Caucasian donors. Findings and limits, study-wide: Under in vitro conditions, three CMV-associated chains were confirmed as specific for CMV antigens.

The CDR3 runs to 14 residues. The V gene's germline CDR1 is SGHTA and CDR2 FQGNSA. Trimming cost V 4 bases and J 1 base, with 11 bases left between them. Primers for the PCR totalled 60 Vbeta and 13 Jbeta. The method was immunoSEQ multiplex PCR; TCRdb's version includes in-frame clones alone and lacks a portion of them. The sample carries about 94,000 clones, roughly four fifths recorded once. The chain uses TRBV7-2 and TRBJ2-7; possibly TRBD2 for D (6 bases). The clonotype comes from a man aged 25 to 40 in good health and CMV-seronegative. Sequencing was carried out using PBMCs. The CDR3 DNA follows: TGTGCCAGCAGCTCGGACTATCGGTCCTACGAGCAGTACTTC. Its translation: CASSSDYRSYEQYF.